The rows below give T cell receptor beta chains drawn from one sample of a study of blood T cell repertoires in COVID-19. Using immunoSEQ multiplex PCR, the repertoire was profiled, and TCRdb retains in-frame clones only, with some absent. Of hundreds of thousands of clones listed, approximately 80% are singletons. The source material was peripheral blood. The receptor source for this set is a human donor in a cohort sampled during active COVID-19. Both conserved end residues are part of each CDR3. Clone size is shown for a subset of rows, as once, few, many or a class of expanded clone.

V gene	clone size	J gene	CDR3 protein
TRBV19	few	TRBJ1-2	CASVPQAGLNYGYTF
TRBV6-5	-	TRBJ2-4	CASSYRTSGNKNIQYF
TRBV6-5	once	TRBJ2-3	CASSYQQGAADTQYF
TRBV12-3/TRBV12-4	-	TRBJ2-7	CASSLTNNYEQYF
TRBV21-1	-	TRBJ2-2	CASSNSGAGELFF
TRBV11-2	-	TRBJ2-2	CASSLIAVPPGELFF
TRBV15	few	TRBJ2-5	CATSRASGGGLSTQYF
TRBV7-8	-	TRBJ2-7	CASSSPKREDPSQSYEQYF
TRBV5-8	-	TRBJ1-5	CASSSLGGQGGNQPQHF
TRBV5-1	-	TRBJ1-4	CASSFGVNEKLFF
TRBV19	-	TRBJ2-5	CASSIPTGTGAEETQYF
TRBV23-1	-	TRBJ2-5	CASSRVELQETQYF
TRBV6-4	-	TRBJ1-5	CASSAGQAPGSEPQHF
TRBV10-2	-	TRBJ2-7	CASGRGTYYEQYF
TRBV7-2	few	TRBJ1-6	CASSPTGVRNSPLHF
TRBV19	-	TRBJ2-3	CASSFGPSTDTQYF
TRBV7-3	once	TRBJ2-7	CASSPTGTSSSYEQYF
TRBV5-6	few	TRBJ2-7	CASSLVGQGANYEQYF
TRBV6-5	-	TRBJ2-1	CASSPLRGQYNEQFF
TRBV29-1	-	TRBJ2-3	CSVKLGLADTQYF
TRBV28	-	TRBJ1-4	CAIQSGTANEKLFF
TRBV6-5	-	TRBJ2-5	CASSYMSGGAQTQYF
TRBV10-2	-	TRBJ1-1	CASRDTFRPEAFF
TRBV28	once	TRBJ1-1	CASSSHAAGNTEAFF
TRBV5-5	-	TRBJ2-6	CASSGWSSGANVLTF
TRBV7-8	-	TRBJ1-6	CASSYEDNSPLHF
TRBV7-9	once	TRBJ1-1	CASSHGRVNTEAFF
TRBV9	-	TRBJ2-1	CASSVANEQFF
TRBV6-5	-	TRBJ1-3	CASHRGSGNTIYF
TRBV3-1/TRBV3-2	once	TRBJ1-3	CASSRVGTGGAGNTIYF
TRBV28	-	TRBJ1-5	CASTESRGYSNQPQHF
TRBV5-8	-	TRBJ2-5	CASPPRTGQETQYF
TRBV18	-	TRBJ2-1	CASSPTVNNEQFF
TRBV5-4	-	TRBJ2-5	CASSLAGTSGARRETQYF
TRBV6-2/TRBV6-3	-	TRBJ2-2	CASSYLPSGDATGELFF
TRBV18	-	TRBJ2-2	CASSRTLTNTGELFF
TRBV27	-	TRBJ2-5	CASSSLGATTPETQYF
TRBV19	-	TRBJ1-3	CASSISGNTIYF
TRBV28	-	TRBJ2-5	CASSDPRGYARETQYF
TRBV19	-	TRBJ1-1	CASSIRTGGGRTEAFF
TRBV7-2	-	TRBJ1-2	CASSLVVDRDYGYTF
TRBV25-1	-	TRBJ2-1	CASSDLKTLEQFF
TRBV27	-	TRBJ2-1	CASSLYRAGRYNEQFF
TRBV27	-	TRBJ1-5	CASSVTGRQPQHF
TRBV5-1	-	TRBJ1-1	CASSGGIEAFF
TRBV14	-	TRBJ1-1	CASSQDPLGRAEAFF
TRBV5-1	-	TRBJ2-5	CASSFLMIAGGPETQYF
TRBV11-2	-	TRBJ1-1	CASNGQGAGEAFF
TRBV5-5	-	TRBJ2-2	CASSSGQGVTGELFF
TRBV7-9	once	TRBJ2-2	CASSFEGGNFGELFF
TRBV2	-	TRBJ2-5	CAGGQFAETQYF
TRBV4-1	once	TRBJ2-7	CASSQVPAGGLYEQYF